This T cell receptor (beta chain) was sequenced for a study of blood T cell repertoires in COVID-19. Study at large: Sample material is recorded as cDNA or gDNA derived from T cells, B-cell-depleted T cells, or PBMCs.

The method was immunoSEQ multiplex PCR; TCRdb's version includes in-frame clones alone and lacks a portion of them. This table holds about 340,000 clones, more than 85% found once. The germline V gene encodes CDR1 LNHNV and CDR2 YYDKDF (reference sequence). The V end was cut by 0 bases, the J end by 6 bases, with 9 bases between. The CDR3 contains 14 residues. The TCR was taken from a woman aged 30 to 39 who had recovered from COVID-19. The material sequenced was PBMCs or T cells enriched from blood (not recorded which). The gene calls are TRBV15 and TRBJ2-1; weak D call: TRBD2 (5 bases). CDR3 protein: CATSRDKLANEQFF. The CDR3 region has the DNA TGTGCCACCAGCAGAGATAAGCTAGCCAATGAGCAGTTCTTC. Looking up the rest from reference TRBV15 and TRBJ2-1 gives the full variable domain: DAMVIQNPRYQVTQFGKPVTLSCSQTLNHNVMYWYQQKSSQAPKLLFHYYDKDFNNEADTPDNFQSRRPNTSFCFLDIRSPGLGDTAMYLCATSRDKLANEQFFGPGTRLTVL.